This T cell receptor (beta chain) was found in a study of Ad26.COV2.S vaccination and SARS-CoV-2 variants. Trimming removed 3 bases from V and 3 bases from J, with 12 bases in between. The CDR3 covers 14 residues. The germline gives CDR1 SGHRS, CDR2 YFSETQ. Assay used: immunoSEQ multiplex PCR; TCRdb lists only in-frame clones, some missing. The sample contains roughly 680,000 clones, roughly nine tenths of which appear only once. The treatment denotes: around 19 received Ad26.COV2.S at low or high dose, single or two shots; 5 received placebo; per-sample allocation not given. Following the first vaccine or placebo injection, samples were taken on day 63.

The specimen was peripheral blood, collected in a trial of Ad26.COV2.S vaccine versus placebo. The TCR sequence derives from a person between 18 and 65 years old who received the Ad26.COV2.S COVID-19 vaccine or a placebo. The rearrangement links TRBV5-1 to TRBJ1-1; weak D call: TRBD1 (5 bases). Here the CDR3 reads CASSSGRVDTEAFF. DNA of the CDR3: TGCGCCAGCAGCTCCGGCAGGGTTGACACTGAAGCTTTCTTT.